This T cell receptor (beta chain) was captured in a study of blood T cell repertoires in COVID-19. Using immunoSEQ multiplex PCR, the repertoire was profiled, and TCRdb retains in-frame clones only, with some absent. The table has over 150,000 clones, 83% seen once. The TCR sequence derives from a woman older than 75 with acute or convalescent COVID-19. Sample: peripheral blood.

The CDR3 spells CASSRLGTGGSTDTQYF. As DNA, the CDR3 is TGTGCCAGCAGCCGTTTAGGGACAGGGGGGTCCACAGATACGCAGTATTTT. The chain recombines TRBV7-9 with TRBJ2-3, with 11 positions matching TRBD1. Germline V gives CDR1 SEHNR, CDR2 FQNEAQ (reference sequence). With V trimmed by 5 bases and J by 2 bases, 9 bases remained unmatched. The CDR3 has 17 residues.